Listed below are T cell receptor beta chains from one sample, sequenced in a study of PD-1 blockade in mismatch repair-deficient tumors. Some clones are missing from TCRdb's copy, which holds only in-frame ones; the method was immunoSEQ multiplex PCR. The table records approximately 100,000 clones, 82% of them present only once. Here the sequenced sample was peripheral blood, taken approximately 8 months after starting pembrolizumab. The receptors shown here come from an adult with mismatch repair-deficient cancer. Both conserved end residues are part of each CDR3. D genes are given only for firm matches. Rows may omit the clone size; those that give it use once, few, many or a size class.

size: .
V: TRBV4-1
J: TRBJ2-5
D: TRBD1
CDR3: CASSQAGTVGETQYF
DNA: TGCGCCAGCAGCCAGGCCGGGACAGTGGGGGAGACCCAGTACTTC

size: few
V: TRBV28
J: TRBJ1-5
D: .
CDR3: CASRDNTSPNQPQHF
DNA: TGTGCCAGCAGGGACAACACCAGCCCCAATCAGCCCCAGCATTTT

size: .
V: TRBV9
J: TRBJ2-1
D: TRBD2
CDR3: CASSVWTSGDNEQFF
DNA: TGTGCCAGCAGCGTATGGACTAGCGGAGACAATGAGCAGTTCTTC

size: .
V: TRBV4-1
J: TRBJ1-1
D: .
CDR3: CASSQEYLAVTEAFF
DNA: TGCGCCAGCAGCCAAGAATACCTCGCCGTCACTGAAGCTTTCTTT

size: .
V: TRBV5-1
J: TRBJ1-4
D: .
CDR3: CASSLYQGYEKLFF
DNA: TGCGCCAGCAGCTTATATCAGGGTTATGAAAAACTGTTTTTT

size: .
V: TRBV19
J: TRBJ2-1
D: .
CDR3: CASSRDGHEQFF
DNA: TGTGCCAGTAGTAGGGACGGCCATGAGCAGTTCTTC

size: .
V: TRBV5-4
J: TRBJ2-7
D: .
CDR3: CASSLGTIYEQYF
DNA: TGTGCCAGCAGCCTCGGGACGATCTACGAGCAGTACTTC

size: .
V: TRBV23-1
J: TRBJ2-5
D: .
CDR3: CASSRVGRDQETQYF
DNA: TGCGCCAGCAGTCGGGTGGGTAGAGACCAAGAGACCCAGTACTTC

size: .
V: TRBV29-1
J: TRBJ2-3
D: TRBD2
CDR3: CSVEGGRGAGTQYF
DNA: TGCAGCGTTGAAGGGGGGCGGGGGGCTGGTACGCAGTATTTT

size: .
V: TRBV27
J: TRBJ2-1
D: .
CDR3: CASSLLGGNEQFF
DNA: TGTGCCAGCAGTTTACTGGGGGGCAATGAGCAGTTCTTC

size: .
V: TRBV19
J: TRBJ1-1
D: TRBD1
CDR3: CASSRPDRGRNEAFF
DNA: TGTGCCAGTAGTAGACCGGACAGGGGGCGAAATGAAGCTTTCTTT

size: medium-sized
V: TRBV7-9
J: TRBJ1-2
D: .
CDR3: CASSSFRQEYGYTF
DNA: TGTGCCAGCAGCTCCTTTAGACAGGAATATGGCTACACCTTC

size: few
V: TRBV14
J: TRBJ2-5
D: TRBD2
CDR3: CASSPGLAMGTQYF
DNA: TGTGCCAGCAGCCCGGGACTAGCGATGGGGACCCAGTACTTC

size: .
V: TRBV18
J: TRBJ2-3
D: .
CDR3: CASSPPSDPSTDTQYF
DNA: TGTGCCAGCTCACCACCCTCGGACCCAAGCACAGATACGCAGTATTTT

size: .
V: TRBV5-6
J: TRBJ2-4
D: .
CDR3: CASSSPGQGIQYF
DNA: TGTGCCAGCAGCTCCCCCGGACAAGGCATTCAGTACTTC

size: .
V: TRBV29-1
J: TRBJ2-3
D: .
CDR3: CSVVQVTDTQYF
DNA: TGCAGCGTTGTTCAGGTAACGGATACGCAGTATTTT

size: few
V: TRBV9
J: TRBJ2-1
D: TRBD2
CDR3: CASSDLAGVNEQFF
DNA: TGTGCCAGCAGCGATCTAGCGGGTGTCAATGAGCAGTTCTTC

size: .
V: TRBV5-4
J: TRBJ2-1
D: TRBD2
CDR3: CASSLFGLAVNEQFF
DNA: TGTGCCAGCAGCTTGTTTGGACTAGCGGTCAATGAGCAGTTCTTC

size: once
V: TRBV7-6
J: TRBJ2-5
D: .
CDR3: CASSLLRTDAPKGAQYF
DNA: TGTGCCAGCAGCTTATTAAGGACAGATGCTCCCAAAGGGGCCCAGTACTTC

size: once
V: TRBV19
J: TRBJ2-7
D: TRBD2
CDR3: CASTPGGRREGGEQYF
DNA: TGTGCCAGTACCCCCGGGGGGAGGCGGGAAGGTGGAGAGCAGTACTTC

size: once
V: TRBV19
J: TRBJ1-1
D: .
CDR3: CASRLDPGQGKYTEAFF
DNA: TGTGCCAGTAGGTTAGATCCGGGCCAGGGAAAATACACTGAAGCTTTCTTT

size: few
V: TRBV4-2
J: TRBJ2-2
D: .
CDR3: CASSPSRLGGELFF
DNA: TGTGCCAGCAGCCCATCAAGGTTGGGAGGGGAGCTGTTTTTT

size: once
V: TRBV30
J: TRBJ1-2
D: .
CDR3: CAWSVGEAPVYGYTF
DNA: TGTGCCTGGAGTGTAGGCGAGGCACCCGTTTATGGCTACACCTTC

size: .
V: TRBV18
J: TRBJ2-1
D: TRBD2
CDR3: CASSPASRNLAGVGNEQFF
DNA: TGTGCCAGCTCACCGGCGTCCCGAAATCTAGCGGGAGTGGGTAATGAGCAGTTCTTC

size: .
V: TRBV19
J: TRBJ2-1
D: .
CDR3: CASIINEQFF
DNA: TGTGCCAGTATAATCAATGAGCAGTTCTTC

size: few
V: TRBV2
J: TRBJ2-3
D: TRBD1
CDR3: CASSEGTGNTDTQYF
DNA: TGTGCCAGCAGTGAGGGGACAGGGAACACAGATACGCAGTATTTT

size: .
V: TRBV13
J: TRBJ2-5
D: TRBD2
CDR3: CASSLVTSGRETQYF
DNA: TGTGCCAGCAGCTTAGTGACTAGCGGGAGGGAGACCCAGTACTTC

size: .
V: TRBV7-2
J: TRBJ1-5
D: .
CDR3: CASSRRLNQHQPQHF
DNA: TGTGCCAGCAGCCGGAGGCTTAATCAGCATCAGCCCCAGCATTTT

size: .
V: TRBV4-2
J: TRBJ2-5
D: TRBD2
CDR3: CASSQGTRGETQYF
DNA: TGTGCCAGCAGCCAAGGGACTAGGGGCGAGACCCAGTACTTC